This TCR beta chain appears in the sequencing data of a study of shared clonotypes between healthy human individuals. Study-wide context: A couple of women and a few men aged 18 to 49 made up the donors.

The data were produced by immunoSEQ multiplex PCR, yet TCRdb's version contains in-frame clones alone and is incomplete. Of about 470,000 clones in the sample, roughly 77% were seen once. CDR3 length: 15 residues. V lost 1 base and J 4 bases, leaving 13 bases between the germline ends. Per germline, CDR1 SNHLY and CDR2 FYNNEI. The TCR sequence derives from a woman between 35 and 50 years old in good health. Some clones in this sample may be carry-over from other donors' samples. This chain links TRBV2 with TRBJ2-5; D not resolved. The sequenced sample consisted of PBMCs. CDR3 sequence: CASSEGLGARETQYF. The CDR3 DNA reads as TGTGCCAGCAGTGAAGGGCTAGGAGCAAGAGAGACCCAGTACTTC.